One sample yielded the 14 T cell receptor beta chains listed below, sequenced in a study of T cell responses to AZD1222 COVID-19 vaccine. Here immunoSEQ multiplex PCR was the method, and the copy in TCRdb shows in-frame clones only, minus some. The sample lists around 130,000 clones, 86% occurring once. This specimen consisted of peripheral blood, obtained on day 0 of AZD1222 vaccination. These receptors all stem from an adult in good health.

The CDR3, as DNA: TGTGCCAGCAGCCAGGGACTAGCGGCCTCCTACGAGCAGTACTTC. This gives the protein CASSQGLAASYEQYF. The J gene is TRBJ2-7, the V gene TRBV3-1 (or the pseudogene TRBV3-2); 11 nucleotides align to TRBD2. J gave up 0 bases and V 3 bases, and 1 base lay outside the gene matches. Germline assignment: CDR1 LGHDT and CDR2 YNNKEL (reference sequence). The CDR3 is 15 residues long.

This clone came up once. V gene TRBV9 combines with J gene TRBJ2-2; D gene unclear. Trimming removed 1 base at V and 6 bases at J, with 4 bases between. This CDR3 has 12 residues. Germline CDR1 reads SGDLS; CDR2 reads YYNGEE. DNA of the CDR3: TGTGCCAGCAGCGTATTGGCCGGGGAGCTGTTTTTT. Amino acid sequence: CASSVLAGELFF.

The CDR3 is CARRQGGNTIYF. DNA of the CDR3: TGTGCCAGGAGACAGGGGGGAAACACCATATATTTT. The chain has TRBV27 and TRBJ1-3, with 8 nucleotides matching TRBD1. V shed 9 bases, J shed 4 bases, and the junction held 2 bases outside the gene matches. The CDR3 is made up of 12 amino acids. In germline, CDR1 is MNHEY, CDR2 SMNVEV (reference sequence).

V usage is TRBV6-4 and J usage is TRBJ2-7, with 10 bases identical to TRBD1. This CDR3 contains 16 residues. The germline CDR1 and CDR2 sequences are MRHNA and SNTAGT. Trimming at V came to 6 bases and at J to 4 bases, leaving 12 bases not matched to a gene. The CDR3 region is CASSSSPGQGPYEQYF. In DNA, the CDR3 is TGTGCCAGCAGCTCTAGTCCGGGACAGGGGCCATACGAGCAGTACTTC.

Written as DNA, the CDR3 is TGTGCCTGGAGAAGGGGGCAGGTGAATTCACCCCTCCACTTT. It encodes CAWRRGQVNSPLHF. The chain joins TRBV30 to TRBJ1-6, with 7 positions matching TRBD1. The V segment lost 3 bases and the J segment 7 bases; nucleotides outside the gene matches: 6. The CDR3 sequence is 14 residues long. The germline V gene has CDR1 GTSNPN and CDR2 SVGIG (reference sequence). Supplemented by reference TRBV30 and TRBJ1-6, the full variable domain reads SQTIHQWPATLVQPVGSPLSLECTVEGTSNPNLYWYRQAAGRGLQLLFYSVGIGQISSEVPQNLSASRPQDRQFILSSKKLLLSDSGFYLCAWRRGQVNSPLHFGNGTRLTVT.

The chain links TRBV2 to TRBJ1-2; 7 bases align to TRBD1. The CDR3 covers 14 residues. V was clipped by 4 bases and J by 3 bases; unmatched bases: 5. The germline V gene encodes CDR1 SNHLY and CDR2 FYNNEI. The CDR3 reads CASSGVGGDYGYTF. The CDR3 DNA sequence: TGTGCCAGCAGTGGGGTAGGGGGCGACTATGGCTACACCTTC. Based on the CDR3 plus reference TRBV2 and TRBJ1-2, the full variable domain is EPEVTQTPSHQVTQMGQEVILRCVPISNHLYFYWYRQILGQKVEFLVSFYNNEISEKSEIFDDQFSVERPDGSNFTLKIRSTKLEDSAMYFCASSGVGGDYGYTFGSGTRLTVV.

This sequence joins TRBV18 and TRBJ1-4, with 7 bases identical to TRBD1. The CDR3 runs 15 residues. Germline V gene data show CDR1 as KGHSH and CDR2 as LQKENI. J gave up 1 base and V 3 bases, and 2 bases lay outside the gene matches. The CDR3 DNA reads TGTGCCAGCTCACCCCCAGGGGGAACTAATGAAAAACTGTTTTTT. It translates to CASSPPGGTNEKLFF.

This chain connects TRBV14 to TRBJ2-1, with D maybe TRBD1 (5 bases). The CDR3 length is 15 residues. V was clipped by 3 bases and J by 2 bases, with 11 bases between them. Germline V gene sequence: CDR1 SGHDN, CDR2 FVKESK. The DNA of the CDR3 is TGTGCCAGCAGCCAGACGGCAGGGCCCTACAATGAGCAGTTCTTC. As protein: CASSQTAGPYNEQFF.

V gene TRBV5-4 combines with J gene TRBJ2-1; 9 bases agree with TRBD2. The CDR3 has 15 amino acids. Germline CDR1 and CDR2: SGHNT and YYREEE (reference sequence). J gave up 3 bases and V 0 bases, and 1 base lay outside the gene matches. The CDR3 loop is CASSLGLADYNEQFF. The DNA of the CDR3 is TGTGCCAGCAGCTTGGGACTAGCGGACTACAATGAGCAGTTCTTC.

The rearrangement uses TRBV21-1 and TRBJ2-5; the table gives TRBD2 as D, unverified against the DNA. TRBV21-1 is a pseudogene segment. CDR3 length: 14 amino acids. The CDR3 DNA reads as TGTGCCAGCACCCCAAGGAGGCGCCAAGAGACCCAGTACTTC. This encodes CASTPRRRQETQYF.

The V and J genes are TRBV5-1 and TRBJ1-4; D is unresolved. This CDR3 region has 14 residues. CDR1 is SGHRS, CDR2 YFSETQ, per germline. V gave up 0 bases and J gave up 5 bases, with 8 bases separating them. CDR3 sequence: CASSLAENNEKLFF. The CDR3 DNA follows: TGCGCCAGCAGCTTGGCCGAGAACAATGAAAAACTGTTTTTT.

The V gene is TRBV12-3 or TRBV12-4, the J gene TRBJ2-7; D remains unclear. The CDR3 spans 12 residues. The ends were cut back, 7 bases at V and 3 bases at J, with 10 bases in the middle. CDR3 nucleotides: TGTGCCAGCACCTTAGACTTCTACGAGCAGTACTTC. It specifies CASTLDFYEQYF.

This clone has just one count. The V call is TRBV27, the J call TRBJ1-2, with a possible D match to TRBD1 (5 bases). From germline, CDR1 is MNHEY and CDR2 SMNVEV (reference sequence). Deletions cut 7 bases from V and 3 bases from J, with 9 bases between. The CDR3 is 12 amino acids. The CDR3 reads CASMGVDYGYTF. The CDR3 bases are TGTGCCAGCATGGGGGTGGACTATGGCTACACCTTC.

The rearrangement joins TRBV24-1 to TRBJ2-7; D is undetermined. Germline CDR1 and CDR2: KGHDR and SFDVKD. CDR3 length: 15 residues. Trimming removed 1 base from V and 0 bases from J, with 9 bases in between. The CDR3 DNA reads as TGTGCCACCAGTGATTTCGTTTTAGACTCCTACGAGCAGTACTTC. Protein sequence: CATSDFVLDSYEQYF.